This TCR beta chain was found in a study of T cell responses to AZD1222 COVID-19 vaccine. The study, taken as a whole, reports: The span of vaccine-associated CD4 TCRs extended across spike, with dominance at 160-218 and 743-854.

Comments on this clone: Its antigen remains unknown.

TCRdb's table, derived via immunoSEQ multiplex PCR, lists solely in-frame clones and lacks some. The sample has 120,000 to 150,000 clones, roughly 88% seen once. CDR3 size: 13 residues. Germline V CDR1 and CDR2: KGHSH, LQKENI. J lost 9 bases, V lost 6 bases, and 8 bases had no gene match. V usage is TRBV18 and J usage is TRBJ1-2, with 9 bases identical to TRBD1. Sequenced here: peripheral blood, sampled 28 days after the second AZD1222 dose. The source of this sequence is an adult who received the AZD1222 COVID-19 vaccine. CDR3 in amino acids: CASSRTGVPSYTF. The DNA of the CDR3 is TGTGCCAGCTCGCGGACAGGGGTTCCCAGCTACACCTTC.